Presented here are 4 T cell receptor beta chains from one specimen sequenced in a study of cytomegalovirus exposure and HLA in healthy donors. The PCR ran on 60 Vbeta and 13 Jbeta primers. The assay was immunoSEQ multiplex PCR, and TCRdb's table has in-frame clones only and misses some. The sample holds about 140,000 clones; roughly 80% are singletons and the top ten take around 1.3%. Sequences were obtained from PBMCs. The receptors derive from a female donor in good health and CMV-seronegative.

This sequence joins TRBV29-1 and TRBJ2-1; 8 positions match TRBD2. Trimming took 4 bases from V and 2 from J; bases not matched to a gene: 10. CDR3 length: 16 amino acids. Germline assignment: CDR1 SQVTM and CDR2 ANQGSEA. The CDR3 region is CSVGGTREVTYNEQFF. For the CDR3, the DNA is TGCAGCGTTGGAGGCACGCGGGAGGTAACCTACAATGAGCAGTTCTTC.

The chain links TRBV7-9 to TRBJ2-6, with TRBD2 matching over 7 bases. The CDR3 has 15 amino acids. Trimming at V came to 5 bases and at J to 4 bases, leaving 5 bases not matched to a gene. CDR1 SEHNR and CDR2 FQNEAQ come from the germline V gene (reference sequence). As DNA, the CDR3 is TGTGCCAGCAGCGGGCGGGGGAACGGGGCCAACGTCCTGACTTTC. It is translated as CASSGRGNGANVLTF. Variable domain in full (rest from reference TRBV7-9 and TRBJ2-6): DTGVSQNPRHKITKRGQNVTFRCDPISEHNRLYWYRQTLGQGPEFLTYFQNEAQLEKSRLLSDRFSAERPKGSFSTLEIQRTEQGDSAMYLCASSGRGNGANVLTFGAGSRLTVL.

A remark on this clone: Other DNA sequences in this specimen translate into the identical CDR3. CDR3 sequence (DNA): TGTGCCAGCAGATCGGGACAGGGGATTTATGGCTACACCTTC. This encodes CASRSGQGIYGYTF. The chain combines TRBV5-4 with TRBJ1-2; TRBD1 agrees at 10 bases. The CDR3 consists of 14 residues. V was pared by 5 bases and J by 5 bases, with 6 bases of the junction left unmatched. Germline V gene sequence: CDR1 SGHNT, CDR2 YYREEE (reference sequence).

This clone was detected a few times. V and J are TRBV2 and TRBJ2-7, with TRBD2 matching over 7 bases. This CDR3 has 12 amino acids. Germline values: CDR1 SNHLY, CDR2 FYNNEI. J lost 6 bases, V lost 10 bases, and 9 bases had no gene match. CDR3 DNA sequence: TGTGCCAACACCCCGGGGGAGGGCGAGCAGTACTTC. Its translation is CANTPGEGEQYF.